A selection of T cell receptor beta chains follows, all from one sample in a study of post-analysis software for immune sequencing data. MiXCR was run by TCRdb on the PCR reads, yielding one entry per CDR3 protein. The data show hundreds of thousands of distinct CDR3 sequences, around 64% seen once. The sequenced material came from blood. The source is a girl between 2 and 10 years old with multiple sclerosis. Both conserved end residues are part of each CDR3. The order of the fields is clone size, V gene, D gene, J gene, CDR3 DNA, CDR3 protein. The D gene is left open where the match is weak. Clone size is given for some rows only: seen once, a few or many times, or a class if the clone is expanded.

few	TRBV20-1	NA	TRBJ2-1	TGCAGTGCTAGAGCAGGCCGGGGTGAGCAGTTCTTC	CSARAGRGEQFF
NA	TRBV15	NA	TRBJ1-5	TGTGCCACCAGCAGAGATAGGGGAGGCCAGCCCCAGCATTTT	CATSRDRGGQPQHF
once	TRBV29-1	NA	TRBJ2-1	TGCAGCGTTGGCCGCGGGACAGATCAATCCTACAATGAGCAGTTCTTC	CSVGRGTDQSYNEQFF
NA	TRBV20-1	NA	TRBJ1-2	TGCAGTGTCCCGGCGTGGGCAGGGCTTAACTATGGCTACACCTTC	CSVPAWAGLNYGYTF
NA	TRBV29-1	TRBD2	TRBJ2-3	TGCAGCGTTTCGGTTAGCGGGAGCACAGATACGCAGTATTTT	CSVSVSGSTDTQYF
NA	TRBV20-1	TRBD1	TRBJ2-7	TGCAGTGCTCGAACCACGGGACAGGGTACTGAGCAGTACTTC	CSARTTGQGTEQYF
NA	TRBV20-1	NA	TRBJ2-3	TGCAGTGCTGGAGGGGGTACGGGGATCCTCACAGATACGCAGTATTTT	CSAGGGTGILTDTQYF
NA	TRBV7-2	NA	TRBJ2-6	TGTGCCAGCAGCTTAGACCCCCTGGGCGGGGCCAACGTCCTGACTTTC	CASSLDPLGGANVLTF
NA	TRBV5-1	NA	TRBJ1-1	TGCGCCAGCAGACGAATCGGGAGAGTGAACACTGAAGCTTTCTTT	CASRRIGRVNTEAFF
NA	TRBV4-2	NA	TRBJ2-1	TGTGCCAGCAGCCAAGTGGTACGGAGGAGCTCCTACAATGAGCAGTTCTTC	CASSQVVRRSSYNEQFF
few	TRBV27	NA	TRBJ2-7	TGTGCCAGCGCACTGAGCAGCGCCTCCTACGAGCAGTACTTC	CASALSSASYEQYF
NA	TRBV7-2	TRBD1	TRBJ2-6	TGTGCCAGCAGCTTAGTGGGGACAGGGTCCTTCGGGGCCAACGTCCTGACTTTC	CASSLVGTGSFGANVLTF
NA	TRBV6-5	NA	TRBJ2-3	TGTGCCGGCAGTTACTCGAGGCGCCAGGGATTCGGAGGGGATACGCAGTATTTT	CAGSYSRRQGFGGDTQYF
NA	TRBV6-5	TRBD1	TRBJ2-1	TGTGCCAGCAGGTATCCCGGGACAGGGGCCTACAATGAGCAGTTCTTC	CASRYPGTGAYNEQFF
few	TRBV12-3/TRBV12-4	TRBD1	TRBJ2-5	TGTGCCAGCAGCCCCGACAGGGGCGGGGAGACCCAGTACTTC	CASSPDRGGETQYF
NA	TRBV11-1	NA	TRBJ2-5	TGTGCCAGCAGCTATGGCGGGACAGAGACCCAGTACTTC	CASSYGGTETQYF
NA	TRBV9	TRBD1	TRBJ2-6	TGTGCCAGCAGCCCCCGGGACAGAGCCTCTGGGGCCAACGTCCTGACTTTC	CASSPRDRASGANVLTF
NA	TRBV9	TRBD2	TRBJ2-1	TGTGCCAGCAGCCCCCGGGGTAGCGGGAGGGCCGATCTGGTAAGGTTCTTC	CASSPRGSGRADLVRFF
once	TRBV28	NA	TRBJ2-7	TGTGCCAGCAGTCCCCCGGGGGCCTACGAGCAGTACTTC	CASSPPGAYEQYF
few	TRBV7-2	NA	TRBJ2-4	TGTGCCAGCAGCTTAGTTGGGGCAGTCTCCCAAAACATTCAGTACTTC	CASSLVGAVSQNIQYF
NA	TRBV6-5	NA	TRBJ1-2	TGTGCCAGCAGCTACTCTTGGTTAGATGGCTACACCTTC	CASSYSWLDGYTF
NA	TRBV4-3	TRBD1	TRBJ2-1	TGCGCCAGCAGCCAAGGAAGGGACAGCAGTTCCGACAATGAGCAGTTCTTC	CASSQGRDSSSDNEQFF
NA	TRBV5-1	NA	TRBJ2-7	TGCGCCAGCTGCCGAGGGCCAAAGTACGAGCAGTACTTC	CASCRGPKYEQYF
few	TRBV9	NA	TRBJ2-3	TGTGCCAGCAGCGTAACGCAGGGTACAGATACGCAGTATTTT	CASSVTQGTDTQYF
NA	TRBV7-2	TRBD2	TRBJ2-5	TGTGCCAGCAGTTATAGCGGGGGGGCCCCTGGAGAGACCCAGTACTTC	CASSYSGGAPGETQYF
NA	TRBV12-3/TRBV12-4	NA	TRBJ1-1	TGTGCCAGCAGTACAAGCTCCGAAGCTTTCTTT	CASSTSSEAFF
NA	TRBV12-3/TRBV12-4	TRBD1	TRBJ2-7	TGTGCCAGCAGTTGGAGTACAGGGGGGCCCTACGAGCAGTACTTC	CASSWSTGGPYEQYF
NA	TRBV20-1	TRBD2	TRBJ2-7	TGCAGTGCTAGAGGACTAGCGGGAGACCCCTACGAGCAGTACTTC	CSARGLAGDPYEQYF
NA	TRBV5-1	TRBD2	TRBJ2-4	TGCGCCAGCAGCATAACTAGCGGGAGAGACATTCAGTACTTC	CASSITSGRDIQYF
few	TRBV20-1	TRBD2	TRBJ2-1	TGCAGTGCTAGTCTCTGGGAGGGAGAAGGCTACAATGAGCAGTTCTTC	CSASLWEGEGYNEQFF
NA	TRBV7-9	TRBD1	TRBJ2-7	TGTGCCAGCAGCTTAGCACTGATGGCGGGGACAGGGGGTCTCTACGAGCAGTACTTC	CASSLALMAGTGGLYEQYF
NA	TRBV12-3/TRBV12-4	NA	TRBJ1-5	TGTGCCAGCAGTTTACTATCCGAGGGCAATCAGCCCCAGCATTTT	CASSLLSEGNQPQHF
NA	TRBV12-3/TRBV12-4	NA	TRBJ2-1	TGTGCCAGCACTACGAGCGCGGCCCCGTTTGAGCAGTTCTTC	CASTTSAAPFEQFF
NA	TRBV2	NA	TRBJ2-1	TGTGCCAGCAGTGTCGGGGAGTTAAACTATGAGCAGTTCTTC	CASSVGELNYEQFF
NA	TRBV20-1	NA	TRBJ1-6	TGCAGTGCTAGAGGGACTTCCTATAGTTCACCCCTCCACTTT	CSARGTSYSSPLHF